Following are 14 T cell receptor beta chains from one sample sequenced in a study of T cell repertoires in cytomegalovirus infection. No antigens are known for them. TCRdb re-called the reads through MiXCR, storing one row per CDR3 protein. The data contain 830,000 or so distinct CDR3 sequences, over 25% of them singletons. The sequencing here drew on cultured CD8+ T cells from PBMCs, taken from culture after CMV antigen stimulation. These receptors all come from a human donor in good health (CMV status not recorded). Some clones in this sample may be carry-over from other donors' samples.

The chain has TRBV6-2 or TRBV6-3 and TRBJ2-1, with 7 bases matching TRBD2. CDR1 and CDR2 (germline): MNHEY, SVGEGT. The CDR3 runs to 15 residues. V was pared by 7 bases and J by 2 bases, with 8 bases of the junction left unmatched. CDR3 residues: CASTGSAGAYNEQFF. The CDR3 DNA sequence: TGTGCCAGCACGGGTTCGGCGGGGGCCTACAATGAGCAGTTCTTC.

This clonotype was counted between two and nine times. The chain has TRBV4-1 and TRBJ1-1; unclear D gene. Per germline, CDR1 MGHRA and CDR2 YSYEKL. Trimming stripped 1 base from V and 0 bases from J, with 6 bases between. The CDR3 length is 14 residues. In DNA form, the CDR3 reads TGCGCCAGCAGCCAAGGACGGATGAACACTGAAGCTTTCTTT. It codes for CASSQGRMNTEAFF.

In the case of this clonotype: An end of the junction differs from the germline gene, which may be a read error. The rearrangement joins TRBV25-1 to TRBJ2-3; D is perhaps TRBD1 (5 bases). This CDR3 contains 17 residues. Germline V lookup: CDR1 MGHDK, CDR2 SYGVNS. The CDR3 coding sequence is TGTGTCAGCAGTCCCAGGGCCAGTAGGGCGATCACAGATACGCAGTATTTT. Amino acid sequence: CVSSPRASRAITDTQYF.

The V call is TRBV7-9, the J call TRBJ2-1; TRBD1 is a possible D gene (5 bases). The germline V gene encodes CDR1 SEHNR and CDR2 FQNEAQ (reference sequence). CDR3 length equals 15 residues. V shed 4 bases and J shed 7 bases, with 17 bases lying between them. The CDR3 here is CASSSRESFTNEQFF. The CDR3 bases are TGTGCCAGCAGCTCCAGGGAAAGTTTCACGAATGAGCAGTTCTTC.

This clonotype was seen only a few times. The rearrangement links TRBV15 to TRBJ1-5; D not certain. The CDR3 contains 15 residues. Trimming shortened V by 0 bases and J by 0 bases, and 6 bases separated the two germline ends. Per the germline V gene, CDR1 is LNHNV and CDR2 is YYDKDF (reference sequence). CDR3 loop: CATSRDLNSNQPQHF. As DNA, the CDR3 is TGTGCCACCAGCAGAGACCTAAATAGCAATCAGCCCCAGCATTTT. The variable domain in full, with the rest retrieved from reference TRBV15 and TRBJ1-5, is DAMVIQNPRYQVTQFGKPVTLSCSQTLNHNVMYWYQQKSSQAPKLLFHYYDKDFNNEADTPDNFQSRRPNTSFCFLDIRSPGLGDTAMYLCATSRDLNSNQPQHFGDGTRLSIL.

This clonotype was detected a few times. This sequence joins TRBV27 and TRBJ2-1; TRBD2 matches 8 bases. The V and J ends lost 3 bases and 9 bases, in that order; junction bases with no gene match: 7. The CDR3 totals 14 residues. CDR1 and CDR2 (germline): MNHEY, SMNVEV (reference sequence). The CDR3 loop reads CASSLTGGHREQFF. The DNA for the CDR3 is TGTGCCAGCAGTTTGACGGGGGGGCACCGTGAGCAGTTCTTC.

The rearrangement links TRBV7-2 to TRBJ1-2, with D unclear. Germline assignment: CDR1 SGHTA and CDR2 FQGNSA. The CDR3 contains 14 residues. Trimming left V 0 bases short and J 4 bases short, with 9 bases between. The CDR3 DNA reads TGTGCCAGCAGCTTAGCGATAGGGATCTATGGCTACACCTTC. Translation: CASSLAIGIYGYTF.

V is TRBV12-3 or TRBV12-4 and J is TRBJ2-7, with D perhaps TRBD2 (6 bases). The CDR3 has 13 residues. Trimming left V 5 bases short and J 5 bases short, with 13 bases between. This CDR3 is CASSGAGLHEQYF. The CDR3 coding sequence is TGTGCCAGCAGTGGGGCGGGGCTGCACGAGCAGTACTTC.

The count of this clonotype is one. The V gene is TRBV12-3 or TRBV12-4, the J gene TRBJ2-7, with TRBD2 as a possible D gene (6 bases). CDR3 length: 14 amino acids. Trimming pared 6 bases from V and 3 bases from J, leaving 15 bases between. The CDR3 region is CASSPSLGGYEQYF. CDR3 coding DNA: TGTGCCAGCAGCCCCTCGTTGGGGGGCTACGAGCAGTACTTC.

In the case of this clonotype: A read error may produce the germline difference seen at one junction end. The V and J genes are TRBV9 and TRBJ2-1; possible D gene TRBD1, 6 bases. Germline CDR1 is SGDLS and CDR2 is YYNGEE. The CDR3 spans 14 residues. CDR3 region: CTSSVGGSYNEQFF. Here the CDR3 DNA reads TGTACCAGCAGCGTAGGGGGATCCTACAATGAGCAGTTCTTC.

The V and J genes are TRBV6-2 or TRBV6-3 and TRBJ2-3; no firm D call. In germline, CDR1 is MNHEY, CDR2 SVGEGT. The V and J ends lost 2 bases and 12 bases respectively, with 12 bases between them. The CDR3 covers 12 residues. The CDR3, as DNA: TGTGCCAGCAGTTACCTCTACTTCCCCCAGTATTTT. As protein: CASSYLYFPQYF.

The genes are TRBV6-6 and TRBJ2-7, with TRBD1 matching over 9 bases. With 4 bases clipped from V and 5 bases from J, the junction kept 12 bases outside the gene matches. Germline V gene sequence: CDR1 MNHNY, CDR2 SVGAGI (reference sequence). The CDR3 totals 16 residues. The CDR3 here is CASSFSATGGKDEQYF. The CDR3 DNA is TGTGCCAGCAGTTTTAGTGCCACAGGGGGCAAAGACGAGCAGTACTTC.

The J gene is TRBJ2-1, the V gene TRBV6-5; 9 bases map to TRBD1. Trimming at V came to 6 bases and at J to 7 bases, leaving 7 bases not matched to a gene. The CDR3 consists of 14 residues. Germline assignment: CDR1 MNHEY and CDR2 SVGAGI. The chain's CDR3 is CASRGTGIRNEQFF. For the CDR3, the DNA is TGTGCCAGCAGAGGGACAGGGATTCGGAATGAGCAGTTCTTC.

This chain joins TRBV7-9 and TRBJ2-3; 11 bases align to TRBD2. CDR1 is SEHNR and CDR2 is FQNEAQ in the germline V gene (reference sequence). The CDR3 contains 15 residues. V was pared by 4 bases and J by 4 bases, with 4 bases of the junction left unmatched. CDR3 loop: CASSSLSGGADTQYF. Here the CDR3 DNA reads TGTGCCAGCAGCTCACTTAGCGGGGGGGCAGATACGCAGTATTTT.